This T cell receptor (beta chain) was captured in a study of PD-1 blockade in classical Hodgkin lymphoma. This CDR3 has 14 amino acids. V lost 4 bases and J lost 5, with 14 bases in between. Per the germline V gene, CDR1 is SGHTA and CDR2 is FQGNSA. Assay used: immunoSEQ multiplex PCR; TCRdb lists only in-frame clones, some missing. The repertoire includes 20,000 or so clones, 75% to 85% of them detected once, and about 20% sits in the top ten. Time point in this sample: cycle 4 day 1 (C4D1), after 6 weeks of nivolumab. The patients all showed relapse after autologous stem cell transplantation, while their brentuximab vedotin exposure varied.

The rearrangement links TRBV7-2 to TRBJ2-5; D might be TRBD1 (5 bases). Sequenced material: peripheral blood mononuclear cells (PBMCs), taken before the fourth cycle of nivolumab. The clonotype originates from a human donor with classical Hodgkin lymphoma. CDR3 in DNA: TGTGCCAGCAGCTGGGGCCTTGGCGCGGAGACCCAGTACTTC. Protein product: CASSWGLGAETQYF.